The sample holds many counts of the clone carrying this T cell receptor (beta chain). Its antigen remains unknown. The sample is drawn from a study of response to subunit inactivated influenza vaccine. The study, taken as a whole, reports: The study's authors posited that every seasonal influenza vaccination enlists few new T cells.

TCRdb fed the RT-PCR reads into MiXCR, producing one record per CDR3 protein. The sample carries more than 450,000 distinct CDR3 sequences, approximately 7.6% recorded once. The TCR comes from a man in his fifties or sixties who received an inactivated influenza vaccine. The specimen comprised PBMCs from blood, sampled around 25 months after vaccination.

CDR3 sequence: CSAKWTVREKLFF. CDR3 DNA: TGCAGTGCTAAGTGGACAGTACGGGAAAAACTGTTTTTT. The chain links TRBV20-1 to TRBJ1-4; D is possibly TRBD1 (6 bases). The germline gives CDR1 DFQATT, CDR2 SNEGSKA (reference sequence). The CDR3 length is 13 residues. Trimming stripped 4 bases from V and 8 bases from J, with 14 bases between.